A single sample gave rise to the 21 T cell receptor beta chains below, sequenced in a study of tumor and adjacent non-tumor tissue in lung cancer. No cell sorting was done before RNA was extracted from the tissue. Three rounds of nested PCR, following a modified ARM-PCR protocol, produced the TCRbeta library. One entry per CDR3 protein results from TCRdb running MiXCR on the multiplex PCR reads. The sample carries approximately 68,000 distinct CDR3 sequences, around three quarters recorded once. The sequenced sample was lung tumor tissue. These receptors all come from a man aged 55-75 years with non-small cell lung cancer.

On this clonotype: Germline and junction disagree at one end, which may indicate a read error. This chain uses TRBV20-1 with TRBJ2-3, with D unclear. Germline V gene sequence: CDR1 DFQATT, CDR2 SNEGSKA (reference sequence). The CDR3 loop spans 13 amino acids. The CDR3 loop is CSASPGTKDTHYF. The DNA for the CDR3 is TGCAGTGCTAGTCCTGGAACTAAGGATACGCACTATTTT.

The chain recombines TRBV12-3 or TRBV12-4 with TRBJ1-5; D gene ambiguous. Trimming shortened V by 8 bases and J by 6 bases, and 20 bases separated the two germline ends. The CDR3 extends over 15 amino acids. The CDR3 is CASCREGTPTQPQHF. DNA of the CDR3: TGTGCCAGCTGCCGAGAGGGAACCCCCACTCAGCCCCAGCATTTT.

Concerning this clonotype itself: The conserved closing phenylalanine or tryptophan is absent in this CDR3, likely reflecting a read error. It is unclear where the CDR3 begins or ends on the DNA, so no DNA is shown, and the CDR3 is as TCRdb lists it. The V and J genes are TRBV6-5 and TRBJ1-1; no DNA check was done on the table's D call, TRBD1. The CDR3 is 15 residues long, ends included. Germline values: CDR1 MNHEY, CDR2 SVGAGI. The chain's CDR3 is CASSYSRRGGTEALL.

Note on this clonotype: The junction and the germline gene differ at one end; a read error may be behind it. This chain connects TRBV12-3 or TRBV12-4 to TRBJ1-6; 8 bases match TRBD1. The CDR3 has 14 amino acids. The CDR3 DNA sequence: TGTGCCCGCAGTTTTGACAGGGGACACTCACCCCTCCACTTT. Its protein product is CARSFDRGHSPLHF.

To note about this clonotype: A junction end diverges from the germline sequence, so it may reflect a read error. The chain links TRBV6-5 to TRBJ1-1; D might be TRBD1 (6 bases). CDR1 is MNHEY and CDR2 is SVGAGI in the germline V gene. This CDR3 has 15 amino acids. The CDR3 sequence is CASSYSRRGVAEASF. As DNA, the CDR3 is TGTGCCAGCAGTTACTCCCGCAGGGGTGTGGCTGAGGCTTCCTTT.

V usage is TRBV29-1 and J usage is TRBJ2-7, with 11 bases lining up with TRBD1. Germline V gives CDR1 SQVTM, CDR2 ANQGSEA. Unmatched junction bases numbered 11, after V lost 6 bases and J lost 13 bases. This CDR3 contains 12 residues. The CDR3 is CSVGTGGYGQYF. The CDR3, as DNA: TGCAGCGTGGGGACAGGGGGATACGGGCAATACTTC.

The chain employs TRBV28 and TRBJ1-2; a possible D gene is TRBD1 (5 bases). V was trimmed by 10 bases and J by 4 bases, leaving 10 bases between them. This CDR3 region has 11 residues. From germline, CDR1 is MDHEN and CDR2 SYDVKM. CDR3 DNA sequence: TGTGCCACCCCGGACACCTATGGCTACACCTTC. Translation gives CATPDTYGYTF.

A word on this clonotype: The junction departs from germline at one end; a sequencing error may be responsible. The rearrangement links TRBV11-3 to TRBJ2-1; TRBD2 matches 7 bases. Germline assignment: CDR1 SGHNT and CDR2 YENEEA. This CDR3 has 14 residues. The CDR3 bases are TGTGCCAGCAGCTCAGCGGGGAGCCACAATGAGCGGTTCTTC. Its translation is CASSSAGSHNERFF.

The J gene is TRBJ1-4, the V gene TRBV18, with D uncertain. CDR1 and CDR2 (germline): KGHSH, LQKENI. The CDR3 is made up of 16 amino acids. Trimming stripped 3 bases from V and 2 bases from J, with 13 bases between. This CDR3 reads CASSPTDGSTNEKLFF. The CDR3 bases are TGTGCCAGCTCACCTACTGACGGATCTACTAATGAAAAACTGTTTTTT. The variable domain in full, with the rest retrieved from reference TRBV18 and TRBJ1-4, is NAGVMQNPRHLVRRRGQEARLRCSPMKGHSHVYWYRQLPEEGLKFMVYLQKENIIDESGMPKERFSAEFPKEGPSILRIQQVVRGDSAAYFCASSPTDGSTNEKLFFGSGTQLSVL.

About this clonotype: One junction end disagrees with the germline gene, perhaps due to a read error. This sequence joins TRBV20-1 and TRBJ2-3; D is perhaps TRBD1 or TRBD2 (5 bases each). CDR1 and CDR2 from the germline V gene are DFQATT and SNEGSKA (reference sequence). The CDR3 runs to 12 residues. The CDR3 DNA reads TGCAGTGTTAGAGAAATGGGGGATACGCACTATTTT. Translation: CSVREMGDTHYF.

About this clonotype itself: The germline gene is not matched at one end of the junction; a read error may be the cause. In DNA, the CDR3 is TGTGCCAGCCGCTACGGAGCTAGACAGGTTTACGAGCAGCACTTC. Protein product: CASRYGARQVYEQHF. V usage is TRBV6-5 and J usage is TRBJ2-7, with D possibly being TRBD1 (6 bases). CDR3 length equals 15 residues. CDR1 and CDR2 (germline): MNHEY, SVGAGI.

The chain couples TRBV5-5 to TRBJ2-3, with D possibly matching TRBD2 (6 bases). The CDR3 covers 15 residues. V lost 6 bases to trimming and J lost 6 bases, with 20 bases between them. Germline V gene lookup returns CDR1 SGHKS and CDR2 YYEKEE (reference sequence). The CDR3 here is CASNWGTGVGDTQYF. The CDR3 coding sequence is TGTGCCAGCAACTGGGGGACGGGGGTTGGGGATACGCAGTATTTT.

In regard to this clonotype: One junction end disagrees with the germline gene, perhaps due to a read error. V usage is TRBV6-1 and J usage is TRBJ2-7, with a possible D match to TRBD2 (5 bases). There are 14 residues in the CDR3. The germline V gene encodes CDR1 MNHNS and CDR2 SASEGT. The CDR3 spells CASSKASAPTRGHF. The CDR3 DNA sequence: TGTGCCAGCAGTAAAGCAAGTGCGCCTACCCGCGGGCACTTC.

In regard to this clonotype: Relative to the germline gene, one junction end is altered; a read error may explain this. V and J are TRBV11-3 and TRBJ2-5; 9 bases align to TRBD2. CDR1 and CDR2 from the germline V gene are SGHNT and YENEEA. The CDR3 extends over 14 amino acids. The CDR3 loop reads CASSPSGTGETQYF. The CDR3 DNA follows: TGTGCCAGCAGCCCTAGCGGGACTGGGGAGACTCAGTACTTC. The complete variable domain, with remaining parts taken from reference TRBV11-3 and TRBJ2-5, reads EAGVVQSPRYKIIEKKQPVAFWCNPISGHNTLYWYLQNLGQGPELLIRYENEEAVDDSQLPKDRFSAERLKGVDSTLKIQPAELGDSAVYLCASSPSGTGETQYFGPGTRLLVL.

The chain links TRBV20-1 to TRBJ2-7, with 9 nucleotides matching TRBD2. The CDR3 loop spans 14 amino acids. Trimming removed 7 bases from V and 5 bases from J; junction bases left unmatched: 12. Germline CDR1 and CDR2: DFQATT and SNEGSKA (reference sequence). The CDR3 loop reads CSDGSGRISNEQYF. The CDR3 coding sequence is TGCAGTGATGGTAGCGGGAGAATCAGCAACGAGCAGTACTTC.

The rearrangement uses TRBV9 and TRBJ2-1; D remains unclear. This CDR3 region has 13 residues. The V gene lost 3 bases and the J gene lost 3 bases, with 7 bases spanning the gap. From germline, CDR1 is SGDLS and CDR2 YYNGEE. DNA for the CDR3: TGTGCCAGCAGCGCTAACGACTACAATGAGCAGTTCTTC. Its protein is CASSANDYNEQFF. Filled out from reference TRBV9 and TRBJ2-1, the complete variable domain reads DSGVTQTPKHLITATGQRVTLRCSPRSGDLSVYWYQQSLDQGLQFLIQYYNGEERAKGNILERFSAQQFPDLHSELNLSSLELGDSALYFCASSANDYNEQFFGPGTRLTVL.

On this clonotype itself: The CDR3 end shows no conserved phenylalanine or tryptophan, and so a read error is likely. The rearrangement uses TRBV20-1 and TRBJ2-4, with no clear D. V lost 4 bases, J lost 0 bases, and 7 bases lay in between. Germline CDR1 is DFQATT and CDR2 is SNEGSKA (reference sequence). The CDR3 has 13 amino acids. Here the CDR3 reads CSAITIAKNIQYI. Written as DNA, the CDR3 is TGCAGTGCTATCACGATAGCCAAAAACATTCAGTACATC.

On this clonotype itself: This may arise from a read error, as a much more abundant clone is one base away. The chain is built from TRBV5-4 and TRBJ2-5; possible D gene TRBD2, 5 bases. V was pared by 0 bases and J by 1 base, with 10 bases between. Germline V CDR1 and CDR2: SGHNT, YYREEE (reference sequence). CDR3 size: 15 residues. The CDR3 sequence: CASSLAGAGQETQYF. The CDR3 nucleotides read TGTGCCAGCAGCTTGGCTGGCGCGGGCCAAGAGACCCAGTACTTC.

The genes are TRBV7-8 and TRBJ2-1; 7 bases align to TRBD2. CDR3 length equals 19 residues. Germline-derived CDR1 and CDR2 are SGHVS and FQNEAQ. V was clipped by 5 bases and J by 0 bases; unmatched bases: 16. The CDR3 reads CASSPRVAGSGSSYNEQFF. CDR3 coding DNA: TGTGCCAGCAGCCCCCGGGTAGCGGGCTCGGGGAGCTCCTACAATGAGCAGTTCTTC.

As concerns this clonotype: An end of the junction does not agree with germline; a read error may underlie this. This chain connects TRBV6-1 to TRBJ1-5, with D maybe TRBD1 (5 bases). Germline loops: CDR1 MNHNS, CDR2 SASEGT. The CDR3 runs 16 residues. The CDR3 coding sequence is TGTACCAGCAGTGATATTGAAGGCAGGGACAATCAGCCCCAGCATTTT. Protein product: CTSSDIEGRDNQPQHF.

The rearrangement uses TRBV20-1 and TRBJ2-5, with D uncertain. CDR1 is DFQATT, CDR2 SNEGSKA, per germline (reference sequence). This CDR3 is built from 15 residues. The ends were cut back, 2 bases at V and 1 base at J, with 14 bases in the middle. The CDR3 reads CSARPVVSAQETQYF. CDR3 DNA sequence: TGCAGTGCTAGACCAGTAGTATCAGCCCAAGAGACCCAGTACTTC.